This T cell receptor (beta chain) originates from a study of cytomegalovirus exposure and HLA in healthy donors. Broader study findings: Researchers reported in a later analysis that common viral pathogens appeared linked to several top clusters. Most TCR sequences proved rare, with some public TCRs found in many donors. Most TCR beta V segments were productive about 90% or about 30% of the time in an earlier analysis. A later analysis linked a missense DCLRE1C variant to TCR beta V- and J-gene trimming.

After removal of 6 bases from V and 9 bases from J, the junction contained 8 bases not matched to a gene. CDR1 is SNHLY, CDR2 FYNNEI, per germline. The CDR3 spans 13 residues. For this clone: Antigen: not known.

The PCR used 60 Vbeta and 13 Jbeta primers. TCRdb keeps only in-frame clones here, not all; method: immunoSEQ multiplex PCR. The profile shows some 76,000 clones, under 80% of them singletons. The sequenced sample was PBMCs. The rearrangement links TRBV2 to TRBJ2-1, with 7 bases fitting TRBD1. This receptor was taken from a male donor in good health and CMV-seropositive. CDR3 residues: CASRESTGREQFF. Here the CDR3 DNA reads TGTGCCAGCAGGGAGTCGACAGGGCGTGAGCAGTTCTTC.